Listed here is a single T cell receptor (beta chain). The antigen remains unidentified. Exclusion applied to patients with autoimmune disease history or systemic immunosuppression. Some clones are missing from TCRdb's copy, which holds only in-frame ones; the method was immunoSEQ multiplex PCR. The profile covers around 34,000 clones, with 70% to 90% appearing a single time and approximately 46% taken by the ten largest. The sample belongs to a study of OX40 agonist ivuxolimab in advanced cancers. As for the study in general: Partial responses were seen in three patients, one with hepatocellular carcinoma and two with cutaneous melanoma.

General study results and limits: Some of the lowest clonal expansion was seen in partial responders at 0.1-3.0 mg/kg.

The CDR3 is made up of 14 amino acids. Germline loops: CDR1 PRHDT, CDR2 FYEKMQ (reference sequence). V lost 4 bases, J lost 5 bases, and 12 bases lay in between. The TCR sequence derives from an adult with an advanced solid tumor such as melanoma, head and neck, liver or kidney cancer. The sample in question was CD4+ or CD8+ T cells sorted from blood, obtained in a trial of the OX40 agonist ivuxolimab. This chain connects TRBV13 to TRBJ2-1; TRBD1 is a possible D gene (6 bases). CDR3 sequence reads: CASSSRRGNNEQFF. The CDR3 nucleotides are TGTGCCAGCAGCTCTCGCAGGGGTAACAATGAGCAGTTCTTC.